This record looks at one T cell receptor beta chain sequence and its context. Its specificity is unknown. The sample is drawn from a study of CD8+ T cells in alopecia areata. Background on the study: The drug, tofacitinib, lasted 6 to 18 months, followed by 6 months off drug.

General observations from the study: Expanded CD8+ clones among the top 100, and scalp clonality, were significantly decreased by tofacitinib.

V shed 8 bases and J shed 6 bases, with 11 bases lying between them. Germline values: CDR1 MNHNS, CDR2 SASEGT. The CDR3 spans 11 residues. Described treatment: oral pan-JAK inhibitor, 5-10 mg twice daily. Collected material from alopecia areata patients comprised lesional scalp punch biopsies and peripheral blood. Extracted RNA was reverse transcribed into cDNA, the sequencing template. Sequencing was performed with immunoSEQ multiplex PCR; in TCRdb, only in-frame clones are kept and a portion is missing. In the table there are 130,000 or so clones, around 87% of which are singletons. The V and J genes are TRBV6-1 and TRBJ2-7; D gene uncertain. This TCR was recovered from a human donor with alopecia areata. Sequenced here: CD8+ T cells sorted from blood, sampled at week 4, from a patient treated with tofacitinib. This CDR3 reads CASGKVVEQYF. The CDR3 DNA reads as TGTGCCAGCGGGAAGGTCGTCGAGCAGTACTTC.